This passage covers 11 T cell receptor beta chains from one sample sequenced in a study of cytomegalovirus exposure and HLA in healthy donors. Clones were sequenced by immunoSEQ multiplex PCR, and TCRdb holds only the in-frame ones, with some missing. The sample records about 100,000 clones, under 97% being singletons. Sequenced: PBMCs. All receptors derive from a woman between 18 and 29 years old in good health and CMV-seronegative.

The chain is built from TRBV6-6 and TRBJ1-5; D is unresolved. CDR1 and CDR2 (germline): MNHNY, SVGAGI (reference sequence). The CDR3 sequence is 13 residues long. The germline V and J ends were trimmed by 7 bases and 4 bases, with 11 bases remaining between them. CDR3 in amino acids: CASTLDQNQPQHF. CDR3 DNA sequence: TGTGCCAGCACCCTAGATCAAAATCAGCCCCAGCATTTT.

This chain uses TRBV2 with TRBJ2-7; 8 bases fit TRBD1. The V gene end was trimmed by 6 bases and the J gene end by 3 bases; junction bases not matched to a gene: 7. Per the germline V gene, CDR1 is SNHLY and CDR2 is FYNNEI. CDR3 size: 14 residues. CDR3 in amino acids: CASRSGTGVYEQYF. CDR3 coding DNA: TGTGCCAGCAGGTCCGGGACAGGAGTCTACGAGCAGTACTTC.

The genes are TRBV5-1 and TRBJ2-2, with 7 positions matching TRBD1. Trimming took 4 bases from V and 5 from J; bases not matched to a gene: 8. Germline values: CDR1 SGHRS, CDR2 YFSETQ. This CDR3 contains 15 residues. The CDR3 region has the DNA TGCGCCAGCAGCCGAGGGACAGACTTAACCGGGGAGCTGTTTTTT. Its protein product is CASSRGTDLTGELFF.

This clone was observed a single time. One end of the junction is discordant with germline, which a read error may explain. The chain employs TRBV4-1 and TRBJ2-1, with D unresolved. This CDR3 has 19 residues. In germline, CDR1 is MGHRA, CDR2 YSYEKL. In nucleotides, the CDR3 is TGCGCCAGCAGCCAAGATCGGGTTGACCGGCAAAACTCCTTCAATGAGCAGTTCTTC. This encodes CASSQDRVDRQNSFNEQFF.

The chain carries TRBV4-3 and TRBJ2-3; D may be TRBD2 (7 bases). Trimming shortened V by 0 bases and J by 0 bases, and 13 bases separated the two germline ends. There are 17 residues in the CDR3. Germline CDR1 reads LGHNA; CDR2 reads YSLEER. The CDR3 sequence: CASSQDPRGASTDTQYF. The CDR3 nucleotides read TGCGCCAGCAGCCAAGATCCCCGGGGGGCTAGCACAGATACGCAGTATTTT.

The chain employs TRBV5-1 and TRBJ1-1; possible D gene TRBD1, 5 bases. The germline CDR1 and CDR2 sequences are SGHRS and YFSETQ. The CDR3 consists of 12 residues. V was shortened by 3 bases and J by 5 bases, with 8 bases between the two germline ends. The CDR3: CASSSPGTEAFF. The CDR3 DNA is TGCGCCAGCAGCTCCCCAGGGACTGAAGCTTTCTTT.

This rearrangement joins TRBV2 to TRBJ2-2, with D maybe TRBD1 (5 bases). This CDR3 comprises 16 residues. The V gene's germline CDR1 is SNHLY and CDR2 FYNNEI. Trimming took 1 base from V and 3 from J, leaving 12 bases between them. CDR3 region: CASSEGTRVYTGELFF. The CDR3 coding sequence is TGTGCCAGCAGTGAAGGGACAAGGGTTTACACCGGGGAGCTGTTTTTT.

The DNA for the CDR3 is TGTGCCAGCAGCCCCCAACTCACTAGCGGGGGGGGAGATACGCAGTATTTT. Amino acid sequence: CASSPQLTSGGGDTQYF. The V and J genes are TRBV7-8 and TRBJ2-3, with 13 nucleotides matching TRBD2. Germline assignment: CDR1 SGHVS and CDR2 FQNEAQ. The CDR3 sequence is 17 residues long. With V trimmed by 5 bases and J by 5 bases, 10 bases remained unmatched.

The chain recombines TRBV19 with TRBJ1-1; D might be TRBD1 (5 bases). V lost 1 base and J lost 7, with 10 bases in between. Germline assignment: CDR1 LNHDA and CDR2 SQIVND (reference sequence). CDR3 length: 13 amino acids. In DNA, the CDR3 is TGTGCCAGTAGTATAGTGTACAGGTTTGAAGCTTTCTTT. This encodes CASSIVYRFEAFF.

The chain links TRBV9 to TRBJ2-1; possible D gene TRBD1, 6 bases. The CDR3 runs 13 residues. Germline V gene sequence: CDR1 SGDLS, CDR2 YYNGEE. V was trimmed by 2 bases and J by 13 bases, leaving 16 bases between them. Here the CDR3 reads CASSVEQGSLQFF. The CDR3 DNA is TGTGCCAGCAGCGTGGAACAGGGTTCTTTACAGTTCTTC.

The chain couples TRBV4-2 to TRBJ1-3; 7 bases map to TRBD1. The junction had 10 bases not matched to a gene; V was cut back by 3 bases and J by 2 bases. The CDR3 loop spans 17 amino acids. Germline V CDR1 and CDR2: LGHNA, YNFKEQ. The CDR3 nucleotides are TGTGCCAGCAGCCATTATAGGGGGCGACTAGCTGGAAACACCATATATTTT. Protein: CASSHYRGRLAGNTIYF.